Listed below are T cell receptor beta chains from one sample, sequenced in a study of blood T cell repertoires in COVID-19. Generated by immunoSEQ multiplex PCR, the TCRdb table keeps only in-frame clones and is missing some. Of around 250,000 clones listed, about four fifths are singletons. Sequenced input: peripheral blood. These receptor sequences come from a woman younger than 35 with acute or convalescent COVID-19. CDR3s include the opening cysteine and the closing phenylalanine or tryptophan. Fields, in order: V gene, clone size, D gene, CDR3 length, J gene, CDR3 protein, CDR3 DNA. D genes are given only for firm matches. Only some rows state a clone size, as once, few, many or a class for expanded clones.

TRBV4-3	-	TRBD1	15	TRBJ1-1	CASSPWTGAGTEAFF	TGCGCCAGCAGCCCATGGACAGGGGCCGGGACTGAAGCTTTCTTT
TRBV2	once	-	14	TRBJ1-4	CASSTVATNEKLFF	TGTGCCAGCAGTACAGTTGCAACTAATGAAAAACTGTTTTTT
TRBV28	-	TRBD2	17	TRBJ2-5	CASSFGGTSGRGETQYF	TGTGCCAGCAGTTTCGGAGGGACTAGCGGGAGGGGGGAGACCCAGTACTTC
TRBV6-2/TRBV6-3	-	TRBD2	14	TRBJ2-3	CASSLAGVWDTQYF	TGTGCCAGCAGTCTAGCGGGAGTGTGGGATACGCAGTATTTT
TRBV10-3	-	-	13	TRBJ2-7	CAIKAGVVYEQYF	TGTGCCATCAAGGCCGGGGTGGTGTACGAGCAGTACTTC
TRBV7-2	-	TRBD1	16	TRBJ1-2	CASSLILTGANYGYTF	TGTGCCAGCAGCTTAATTCTGACAGGGGCAAACTATGGCTACACCTTC
TRBV11-2	-	-	13	TRBJ1-5	CASSSDSYQPQHF	TGTGCCAGCAGCTCGGACAGCTATCAGCCCCAGCATTTT
TRBV12-3/TRBV12-4	-	-	12	TRBJ2-7	CASSQYREKQYF	TGTGCCAGCAGTCAATACAGGGAGAAGCAGTACTTC
TRBV19	-	TRBD2	15	TRBJ2-4	CASSTQKASGNIQYF	TGTGCCAGTAGTACGCAAAAGGCTAGCGGAAACATTCAGTACTTC
TRBV28	-	-	15	TRBJ2-7	CASSIPRDITYEQYF	TGTGCCAGCAGTATCCCCCGGGACATCACCTACGAGCAGTACTTC
TRBV6-5	-	-	14	TRBJ2-4	CASRHKTALHIQYF	TGTGCCAGCAGACACAAGACAGCTTTGCACATTCAGTACTTC
TRBV6-6	-	-	15	TRBJ1-5	CASSYLGADNQPQHF	TGTGCCAGCAGTTACTTGGGGGCGGACAATCAGCCCCAGCATTTT
TRBV5-1	-	-	15	TRBJ2-3	CASSLGGHSTDTQYF	TGCGCCAGCAGCTTGGGCGGACATAGCACAGATACGCAGTATTTT
TRBV11-2	-	-	15	TRBJ2-1	CASSLAPGPGNEQFF	TGTGCCAGCAGCTTAGCCCCCGGGCCGGGGAATGAGCAGTTCTTC
TRBV7-2	-	TRBD1	14	TRBJ1-6	CASSYDRVGSPLHF	TGTGCCAGCAGCTACGACAGGGTAGGCTCACCCCTCCACTTT
TRBV7-2	-	TRBD2	18	TRBJ2-1	CASSPSGVAGVSYNEQFF	TGTGCCAGCAGCCCCTCCGGGGTAGCGGGAGTGTCCTACAATGAGCAGTTCTTC
TRBV12-3/TRBV12-4	-	-	13	TRBJ2-7	CASRDTGQQKQYF	TGTGCCAGCAGAGATACTGGACAGCAAAAGCAGTACTTC
TRBV6-5	-	TRBD2	15	TRBJ2-3	CAERGREEGTDTQYF	TGTGCCGAACGGGGGCGGGAGGAGGGAACAGATACGCAGTATTTT
TRBV28	-	TRBD1	17	TRBJ1-5	CASSLGGAGQGSPPQHF	TGTGCCAGCAGTTTAGGTGGCGCGGGACAGGGTAGTCCGCCCCAGCATTTT
TRBV5-6	few	TRBD1	14	TRBJ1-1	CASSSGQANTEAFF	TGTGCCAGCAGCTCGGGACAGGCGAACACTGAAGCTTTCTTT
TRBV18	few	TRBD2	16	TRBJ2-1	CASSPHHGREGNEQFF	TGTGCCAGCTCACCACACCATGGCAGGGAGGGCAATGAGCAGTTCTTC
TRBV19	-	TRBD1	16	TRBJ2-7	CASSTRGGTGRYEQYF	TGTGCCAGTAGTACCCGGGGAGGGACAGGGCGGTACGAGCAGTACTTC
TRBV7-9	-	-	17	TRBJ1-3	CASETPTGPLSGNTIYF	TGTGCCAGCGAGACGCCGACAGGACCTCTCTCTGGAAACACCATATATTTT
TRBV18	-	-	14	TRBJ1-1	CASSPGQMNTEAFF	TGTGCCAGCTCACCGGGACAAATGAACACTGAAGCTTTCTTT
TRBV27	-	-	15	TRBJ1-6	CASKLGGSYNSPLHF	TGTGCCAGTAAACTCGGTGGTTCCTATAATTCACCCCTCCACTTT
TRBV19	-	TRBD2	16	TRBJ2-7	CASSILTSGNLYEQYF	TGTGCCAGTAGTATCCTTACTAGCGGGAATCTCTACGAGCAGTACTTC
TRBV9	-	TRBD2	14	TRBJ2-7	CASSLLAGGHEQYF	TGTGCCAGCAGTTTACTAGCGGGAGGTCACGAGCAGTACTTC
TRBV4-2	few	TRBD2	18	TRBJ2-1	CASSQDPLAGRSYNEQFF	TGTGCCAGCAGCCAAGATCCACTAGCGGGACGCTCCTACAATGAGCAGTTCTTC
TRBV6-4	-	TRBD2	15	TRBJ2-7	CASSLLAGEGYEQYF	TGTGCCAGCAGTCTCCTAGCGGGAGAAGGCTACGAGCAGTACTTC
TRBV19	-	-	15	TRBJ1-3	CASSPSLDSGNTIYF	TGTGCCAGTAGTCCCAGCCTAGACTCTGGAAACACCATATATTTT
TRBV5-5	-	TRBD2	14	TRBJ2-7	CASSSSGSEYEQYF	TGTGCCAGCAGCAGTAGCGGGAGTGAATACGAGCAGTACTTC
TRBV10-3	-	TRBD2	14	TRBJ2-1	CAIKSPGLTNEQFF	TGTGCCATCAAATCCCCGGGACTAACGAATGAGCAGTTCTTC
TRBV7-2	-	-	15	TRBJ1-1	CASSLGGTQNTEAFF	TGTGCCAGCAGCTTGGGGGGAACCCAGAACACTGAAGCTTTCTTT
TRBV28	-	-	14	TRBJ1-2	CASSSPQGWRGYTF	TGTGCCAGCAGTTCCCCACAGGGCTGGCGCGGCTACACCTTC
TRBV28	-	-	12	TRBJ1-1	CASQTENTEAFF	TGTGCCAGCCAGACAGAGAACACTGAAGCTTTCTTT
TRBV23-1	once	-	18	TRBJ2-1	CASSRTTRDRGVVNEQFF	TGCGCCAGCAGTCGCACAACGAGGGACCGCGGGGTGGTCAATGAGCAGTTCTTC
TRBV6-2/TRBV6-3	-	-	14	TRBJ2-3	CASSYSGYENTQYF	TGTGCCAGCAGTTACTCGGGCTATGAAAATACGCAGTATTTT
TRBV2	-	-	12	TRBJ1-2	CASSEPGLGYTF	TGTGCCAGCAGTGAACCAGGGCTAGGCTACACCTTC
TRBV18	-	-	16	TRBJ2-7	CASSPPSGEGAYEQYF	TGTGCCAGCTCACCTCCCTCCGGAGAGGGTGCCTACGAGCAGTACTTC
TRBV29-1	-	-	13	TRBJ2-2	CSVFIQGVGELFF	TGCAGCGTCTTCATACAGGGTGTCGGGGAGCTGTTTTTT
TRBV27	-	-	14	TRBJ1-6	CASRPRQVNSPLHF	TGTGCCAGCAGACCCCGACAGGTTAATTCACCCCTCCACTTT
TRBV2	-	-	11	TRBJ1-2	CASSESYGYTF	TGTGCCAGCAGTGAGAGCTATGGCTACACCTTC
TRBV4-3	-	-	14	TRBJ1-6	CASSQDPKGRPLHF	TGCGCCAGCAGCCAAGATCCAAAGGGGAGGCCCCTCCACTTT
TRBV7-8	-	TRBD1	15	TRBJ1-4	CASSSTDRSNEKLFF	TGTGCCAGCAGCTCGACGGACAGGTCTAATGAAAAACTGTTTTTT
TRBV12-5	once	TRBD1	14	TRBJ1-1	CASGAGTGNTEAFF	TGTGCTAGTGGTGCGGGGACAGGGAACACTGAAGCTTTCTTT
TRBV30	-	TRBD1	15	TRBJ2-1	CAWSVGQGIYNEQFF	TGTGCCTGGAGCGTCGGACAGGGGATCTACAATGAGCAGTTCTTC
TRBV25-1	-	TRBD2	15	TRBJ2-3	CASSEPGLPHDTQYF	TGTGCCAGCAGTGAACCGGGACTACCACACGATACGCAGTATTTT
TRBV29-1	few	-	13	TRBJ1-1	CSGAQGLNTEAFF	TGCAGCGGGGCACAGGGCCTGAACACTGAAGCTTTCTTT
TRBV12-3/TRBV12-4	-	-	13	TRBJ2-2	CASSRSETGELFF	TGTGCCAGCAGTCGCAGTGAAACCGGGGAGCTGTTTTTT
TRBV7-9	once	-	17	TRBJ1-5	CASSLGDSGFGNQPQHF	TGTGCCAGCAGCCTGGGGGACTCAGGGTTTGGCAATCAGCCCCAGCATTTT
TRBV5-1	-	TRBD1	20	TRBJ1-4	CASIPNPGTGFLGTNEKLFF	TGCGCCAGCATCCCCAATCCGGGGACAGGTTTCCTCGGAACTAATGAAAAACTGTTTTTT
TRBV27	few	-	14	TRBJ1-6	CASSLWRQGSPLHF	TGTGCCAGCAGTTTATGGCGGCAAGGTTCACCCCTCCACTTT
TRBV29-1	once	-	12	TRBJ1-4	CSVDAGYEKLFF	TGCAGCGTTGACGCGGGATATGAAAAACTGTTTTTT
TRBV10-1	-	TRBD2	14	TRBJ2-7	CASSRTSGSGEQYF	TGCGCCAGCAGTCGGACTAGCGGGAGTGGAGAGCAGTACTTC
TRBV7-2	-	-	16	TRBJ1-5	CASSLKYKGGNQPQHF	TGTGCCAGCAGCTTAAAGTACAAAGGGGGCAATCAGCCCCAGCATTTT